This record covers a single T cell receptor beta chain. Germline V gene data show CDR1 as MNHEY and CDR2 as SMNVEV (reference sequence). V was clipped by 0 bases and J by 6 bases, with 7 bases between them. The CDR3 is made up of 13 amino acids. Profiling relied on immunoSEQ multiplex PCR, and the TCRdb table lists in-frame clones only, not all of them. The sample records 75,000 to 90,000 clones, approximately 83% being singletons. These data belong to a study of T cell responses to AZD1222 COVID-19 vaccine. The TCR originated in an adult who received the AZD1222 COVID-19 vaccine. The chain joins TRBV27 to TRBJ2-3; D ambiguous. The sample in question was peripheral blood, obtained 28 days after the second AZD1222 dose. CDR3 bases: TGTGCCAGCAGTTTATCGTATCGCGATACGCAGTATTTT. This translates into CASSLSYRDTQYF.